This T cell receptor (beta chain) was profiled in a study of blood T cell repertoires in COVID-19. Study-level information: Sites in the United States, Italy and Spain provided acute and convalescent COVID-19 samples.

Here immunoSEQ multiplex PCR was the method, and the copy in TCRdb shows in-frame clones only, minus some. This sample has almost 65,000 clones, with approximately 90% found just once. V shed 2 bases, J shed 3 bases, and the junction held 9 bases outside the gene matches. Germline V gene data show CDR1 as PRHDT and CDR2 as FYEKMQ (reference sequence). This CDR3 is 16 amino acids long. Across about 22 US areas, participants ranged in age from about 18 to 90 years. The sequenced sample consisted of PBMCs or T cells enriched from blood (not recorded which). This clonotype was obtained from a middle-aged woman who had recovered from COVID-19. The rearrangement joins TRBV13 to TRBJ2-7; 8 nucleotides line up with TRBD1. CDR3 nucleotides: TGTGCCAGCAGCTTACAGGGGGCGACGGGTCTCTACGAGCAGTACTTC. It translates to CASSLQGATGLYEQYF.